Sequencing of this T cell receptor (beta chain) was carried out in a study of human T cells and chemical hapten exposure. Study as a whole: The study sensitized with 2% DPC on a 2 cm by 2 cm patch of upper inner arm skin. Per-sample TCR yield variation was attributed mainly to small pooled library volume differences. Overall study results and limits: TCRs exceeding a frequency of 1 in 1000 stayed unchanged under DPC sensitization.

On this clonotype itself: Its antigen is unidentified.

Each cDNA molecule in the library carried unique molecular identifiers. TCRdb ran MiXCR on the RACE reads and lists one entry per CDR3 protein. The top ten clones hold roughly 5.3% of a sample with 62,000 or so distinct CDR3 sequences, roughly 9.7% of them seen once. Time point of the sample: pre-sensitization, week 0. As to treatment: therapeutic diphenylcyclopropenone sensitization with weekly scalp DPC. With 8 bases clipped from V and 7 bases from J, the junction kept 7 bases outside the gene matches. The CDR3 totals 13 residues. Germline-derived CDR1 and CDR2 are LNHDA and SQIVND (reference sequence).

The rearrangement links TRBV19 to TRBJ2-1; 8 bases line up with TRBD2. The TCR originated in a woman aged 50 to 60 with alopecia areata. Some clones in this sample may be carry-over from other donors' samples. The material was whole blood, obtained in connection with sensitization to the hapten diphenylcyclopropenone (DPC). The CDR3 loop is CASSGGRRNEQFF. CDR3 bases: TGTGCCAGTTCGGGCGGGAGGAGGAATGAGCAGTTCTTC. The variable domain in full, with the rest retrieved from reference TRBV19 and TRBJ2-1, is DGGITQSPKYLFRKEGQNVTLSCEQNLNHDAMYWYRQDPGQGLRLIYYSQIVNDFQKGDIAEGYSVSREKKESFPLTVTSAQKNPTAFYLCASSGGRRNEQFFGPGTRLTVL.